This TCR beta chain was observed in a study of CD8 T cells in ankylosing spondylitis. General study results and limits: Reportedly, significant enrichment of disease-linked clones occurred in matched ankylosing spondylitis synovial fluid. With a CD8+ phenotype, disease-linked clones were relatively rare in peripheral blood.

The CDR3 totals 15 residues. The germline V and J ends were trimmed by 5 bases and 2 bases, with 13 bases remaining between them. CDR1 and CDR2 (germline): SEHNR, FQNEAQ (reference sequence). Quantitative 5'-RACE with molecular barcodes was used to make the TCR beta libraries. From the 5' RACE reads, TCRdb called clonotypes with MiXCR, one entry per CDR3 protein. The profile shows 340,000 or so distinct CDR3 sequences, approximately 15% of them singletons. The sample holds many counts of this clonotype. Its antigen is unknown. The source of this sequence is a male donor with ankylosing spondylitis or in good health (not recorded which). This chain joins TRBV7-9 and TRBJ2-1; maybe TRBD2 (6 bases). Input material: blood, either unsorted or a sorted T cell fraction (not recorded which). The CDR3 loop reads CASSRTTLPYNEQFF. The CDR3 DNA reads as TGTGCCAGCAGCCGGACTACCCTTCCCTACAATGAGCAGTTCTTC.